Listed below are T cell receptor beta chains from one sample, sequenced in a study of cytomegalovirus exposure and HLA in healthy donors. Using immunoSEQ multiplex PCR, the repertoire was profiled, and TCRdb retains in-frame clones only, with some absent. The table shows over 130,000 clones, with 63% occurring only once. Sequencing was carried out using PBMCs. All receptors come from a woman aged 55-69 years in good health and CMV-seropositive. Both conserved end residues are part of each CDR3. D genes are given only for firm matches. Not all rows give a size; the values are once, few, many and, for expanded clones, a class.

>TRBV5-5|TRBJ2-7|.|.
TGTGCCAGCAGCTGGGGGTTGGACGCCGGTGGGGGCGGCGAGCAGTACTTC
CASSWGLDAGGGGEQYF
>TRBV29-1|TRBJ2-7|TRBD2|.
TGCAGCGTTTTACCGGGAGGTTTTTACGAGCAGTACTTC
CSVLPGGFYEQYF
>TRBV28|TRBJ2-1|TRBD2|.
TGTGCCAGCAGTACCCTAGCGGGAGGTAGGGGTGAGCAGTTCTTC
CASSTLAGGRGEQFF
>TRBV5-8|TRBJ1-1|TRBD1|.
TGTGCCAGCAGCTTGGGGACAGGGGCTGGAACTGAAGCTTTCTTT
CASSLGTGAGTEAFF
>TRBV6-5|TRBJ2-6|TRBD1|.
TGTGCCAGCAGCCCCGACAGGGCTGGGGCCAACGTCCTGACTTTC
CASSPDRAGANVLTF
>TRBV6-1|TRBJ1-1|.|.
TGTGCCAGCAGATGGGGGGGCAACACTGAAGCTTTCTTT
CASRWGGNTEAFF
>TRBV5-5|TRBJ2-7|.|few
TGTGCCAGCAGCTCGACAAGTACCTACGAGCAGTACTTC
CASSSTSTYEQYF
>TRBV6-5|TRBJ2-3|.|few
TGTGCCAGCAGTTACTCGTCCGGGACAGATACGCAGTATTTT
CASSYSSGTDTQYF
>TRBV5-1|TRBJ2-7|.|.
TGCGCCAGCAGCTTGGCCGTGGGCGAGCAGTACTTC
CASSLAVGEQYF
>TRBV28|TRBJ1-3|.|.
TGTGCCAGCAATTACAGAAGCTCTGGGAACACCATATATTTT
CASNYRSSGNTIYF
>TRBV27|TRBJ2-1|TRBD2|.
TGTGCCAGCACGGGACTAGCGAATGAGCAGTTCTTC
CASTGLANEQFF
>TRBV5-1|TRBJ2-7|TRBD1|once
TGCGCCAGCAGCTTGGGGGACAGAGCCTACGAGCAGTACTTC
CASSLGDRAYEQYF
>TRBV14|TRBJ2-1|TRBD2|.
TGTGCCAGCAGCCACTTTCTGTCTAGCGGATCCTACAATGAGCAGTTCTTC
CASSHFLSSGSYNEQFF
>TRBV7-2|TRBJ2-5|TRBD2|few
TGTGCCAGCAGCTTAGGGGGACTAGAGGAGACCCAGTACTTC
CASSLGGLEETQYF
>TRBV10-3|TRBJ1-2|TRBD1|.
TGTGCCACGGGGACAGGGTACGACTATGGCTACACCTTC
CATGTGYDYGYTF
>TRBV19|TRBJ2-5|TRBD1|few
TGTGCCAGTAGTATGGACCCAGGGGGAGAGACCCAGTACTTC
CASSMDPGGETQYF
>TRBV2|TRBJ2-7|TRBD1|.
TGTGCCAGCACCCCGGACAGGTACGAGCAGTACTTC
CASTPDRYEQYF
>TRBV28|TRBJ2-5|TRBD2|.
TGTGCCAGCAGTCCTCGGGGGGGGACGGAGACCCAGTACTTC
CASSPRGGTETQYF
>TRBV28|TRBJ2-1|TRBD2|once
TGTGCCAGCACCCAGCGGGAGCTGTTCAATGAGCAGTTCTTC
CASTQRELFNEQFF
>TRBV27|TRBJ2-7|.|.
TGTGCCAGCAGTCTCTCGGGTTTCCCGGGATCCTACGAGCAGTACTTC
CASSLSGFPGSYEQYF
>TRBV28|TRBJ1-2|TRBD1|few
TGTGCCAGCAGTTTTAGAGGGGGCGTCGAAGGCTACACCTTC
CASSFRGGVEGYTF
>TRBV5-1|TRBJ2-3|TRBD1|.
TGCGCCAGCAGCCCGGGACAGGGGAGGGATACGCAGTATTTT
CASSPGQGRDTQYF
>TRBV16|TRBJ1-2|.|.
TGTGCCAGCAGCCAACGCTTCTCACAGATTAACTATGGCTACACCTTC
CASSQRFSQINYGYTF
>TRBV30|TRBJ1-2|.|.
TGTGCCTGGACGAGTCGCGGAGGGGTCTATGGCTACACCTTC
CAWTSRGGVYGYTF
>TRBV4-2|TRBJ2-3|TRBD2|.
TGTGCCAGCAGCCAAGCAACTAGCGGCACCACAGATACGCAGTATTTT
CASSQATSGTTDTQYF
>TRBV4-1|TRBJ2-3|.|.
TGCGCCAGCAGCCAAGCGGGGTTACTAGAGCAGTATTTT
CASSQAGLLEQYF
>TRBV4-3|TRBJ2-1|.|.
TGCGCCAGCAGCCCCACACGGAGGTCTCACAATGAGCAGTTCTTC
CASSPTRRSHNEQFF
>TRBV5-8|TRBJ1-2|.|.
TGTGCCAGCAGCCCGAGGGGGTTGCGAGGCTACACCTTC
CASSPRGLRGYTF
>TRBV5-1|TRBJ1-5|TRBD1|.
TGCGCCAGCAGCTTGGAGGGGACAGGCAATCAGCCCCAGCATTTT
CASSLEGTGNQPQHF
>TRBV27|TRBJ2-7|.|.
TGTGCCAGCAGTCCGCAGGTTACCTACGAGCAGTACTTC
CASSPQVTYEQYF
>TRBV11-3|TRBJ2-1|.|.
TGTGCCAGCAGTCGAGGCGGGGAGACGGGGAATGAGCAGTTCTTC
CASSRGGETGNEQFF
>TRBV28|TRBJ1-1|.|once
TGTGCCAGCAGTTTGAACCGGGGAGCTTTCTTT
CASSLNRGAFF
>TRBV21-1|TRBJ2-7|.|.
TGTGCCAGCAGCAAAGTTTGGTCGGGACTCGGACTAGCGGTAACCTACGAGCAGTACTTC
CASSKVWSGLGLAVTYEQYF
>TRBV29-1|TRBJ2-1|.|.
TGCAGCGTCCTCCGGGACTCCGCCTACAATGAGCAGTTCTTC
CSVLRDSAYNEQFF
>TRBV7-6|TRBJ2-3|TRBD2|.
TGTGCCTGTTCGGGTAGTGCCCAGCGGGGGTATAGCACAGATACGCAGTATTTT
CACSGSAQRGYSTDTQYF
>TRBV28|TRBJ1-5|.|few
TGTGCCAGCAGTTTATCCGGCAGGGGCAATCAGCCCCAGCATTTT
CASSLSGRGNQPQHF
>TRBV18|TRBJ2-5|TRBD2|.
TGTGCCAGCTCACCAGGGACTAGCAATCCAGAGACCCAGTACTTC
CASSPGTSNPETQYF
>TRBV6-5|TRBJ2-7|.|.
TGTGCCAGCAGCCTAATTGGGAGGCCCTACGAGCAGTACTTC
CASSLIGRPYEQYF
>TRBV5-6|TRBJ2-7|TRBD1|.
TGTGCCAGCAGCTTGACTAGGGCCGGGACAGCACGTTACGAGCAGTACTTC
CASSLTRAGTARYEQYF
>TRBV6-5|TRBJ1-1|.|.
TGTGCCAGCAGTTCCAGGGGCGTGAACACTGAAGCTTTCTTT
CASSSRGVNTEAFF
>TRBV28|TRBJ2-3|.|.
TGTGCCAGCAGTTTATTACCCGGGGAGCGGGATACGCAGTATTTT
CASSLLPGERDTQYF
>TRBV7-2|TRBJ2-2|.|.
TGTGCCAGCAGCCTCCGACAGGTGGTGACCGGGGAGCTGTTTTTT
CASSLRQVVTGELFF
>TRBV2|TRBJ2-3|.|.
TGTGCCAGCAGTGATAACCGGTTCCTCACAGATACGCAGTATTTT
CASSDNRFLTDTQYF
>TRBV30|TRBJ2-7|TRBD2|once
TGTGCCTGGAGTGTGGTCTTTAGCGGGATCCACGAGCAGTACTTC
CAWSVVFSGIHEQYF
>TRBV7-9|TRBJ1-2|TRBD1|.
TGTGCCAGCAGCCCCACAGGGGATGGCTACACCTTC
CASSPTGDGYTF
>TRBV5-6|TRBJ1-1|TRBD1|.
TGTGCCAGCAGCAGCAGTAGGACAGGACGGACTGAAGCTTTCTTT
CASSSSRTGRTEAFF
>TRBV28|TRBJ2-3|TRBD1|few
TGTGCCAGCAGATCCCCTGGACAGGGAAGCACAGATACGCAGTATTTT
CASRSPGQGSTDTQYF
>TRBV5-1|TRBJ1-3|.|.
TGCGCCAGCAGCTTGCAGGGGACAATCGGAAACACCATATATTTT
CASSLQGTIGNTIYF
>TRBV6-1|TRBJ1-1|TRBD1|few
TGTGCCAGCAGTGCCGACAGGGGTGACACTGAAGCTTTCTTT
CASSADRGDTEAFF
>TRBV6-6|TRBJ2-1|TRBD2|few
TGTGCCAGCAGGCATCTAGCGGGCGCCTCCTACAATGAGCAGTTCTTC
CASRHLAGASYNEQFF
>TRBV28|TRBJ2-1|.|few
TGTGCCATCCGTGGCGGGCCGGGCTCCTACAATGAGCAGTTCTTC
CAIRGGPGSYNEQFF
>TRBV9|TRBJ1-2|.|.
TGTGCCAGCAGCGTATCCTCTTATGGCTACACCTTC
CASSVSSYGYTF
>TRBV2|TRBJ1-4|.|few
TGTGCCAGCAGTCTCCAGGGAGGTGAAAAACTGTTTTTT
CASSLQGGEKLFF
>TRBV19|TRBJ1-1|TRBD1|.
TGTGCCAGTAGTTTGGGGACAGTTATCTCTTACACTGAAGCTTTCTTT
CASSLGTVISYTEAFF
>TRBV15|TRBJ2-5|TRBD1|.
TGTGCCACCAGCAGACGGACAGGGGAAGAGACTCAGTACTTC
CATSRRTGEETQYF